A single T cell receptor beta chain is shown here with its context. The antigen is not known. The data derive from a study of cytomegalovirus exposure and HLA in healthy donors. Study-level results: Accurate predictions that matched the HLA-A and HLA-B alleles of most subjects were reportedly made from TCR beta sequences. In vitro assays verified that a few CMV-associated chains recognized CMV antigens specifically.

PCR primers comprised 60 Vbeta and 13 Jbeta primers. This table comes from immunoSEQ multiplex PCR, and its TCRdb copy is limited to in-frame clones, with some not included. The data hold 180,000 or so clones, with about 80% observed a single time. CDR3 length: 14 residues. V lost 0 bases to trimming and J lost 4 bases, with 10 bases between them. CDR1 is SGHNT, CDR2 YYREEE, per germline (reference sequence). The chain has TRBV5-4 and TRBJ1-2; no firm D call. Sequencing was carried out using PBMCs. The TCR comes from a man younger than 35 in good health and CMV-seronegative. The CDR3 sequence is CASSLDRQAYGYTF. The CDR3 DNA sequence: TGTGCCAGCAGCTTGGACAGACAAGCCTATGGCTACACCTTC.